Shown below are 6 T cell receptor beta chains from a single sample sequenced in a study of T-cell reconstitution after alpha-beta-depleted transplantation in children. Molecular barcoding with unique molecular identifiers was used for the TCRbeta library. TCRdb called the PCR reads again in MiXCR, with one record for every CDR3 protein. The data show 450,000 to 600,000 distinct CDR3 sequences, approximately 16% seen once. The source was PBMCs from the stem cell graft donor, collected from the stem cell graft. The receptors were sampled from a human donor who donated a stem cell graft to a child with acute lymphoblastic leukemia.

The chain uses TRBV5-1 and TRBJ1-4; no reliable D call. Trimming shortened V by 5 bases and J by 7 bases, and 12 bases separated the two germline ends. Germline V lookup: CDR1 SGHRS, CDR2 YFSETQ. The CDR3 is made up of 13 amino acids. DNA of the CDR3: TGCGCCAGCAGAGAACGGACGGGTGAAAAACTGTTTTTT. Its translation: CASRERTGEKLFF.

The V call is TRBV7-2, the J call TRBJ1-1, with TRBD1 matching 7 bases. Germline-derived CDR1 and CDR2 are SGHTA and FQGNSA. CDR3 size: 13 residues. Trimming took 5 bases from V and 5 from J; bases not matched to a gene: 5. CDR3 DNA: TGTGCCAGCAGCGCGGGACAGCGGACTGAAGCTTTCTTT. Its translation: CASSAGQRTEAFF. The complete variable domain, with remaining parts taken from reference TRBV7-2 and TRBJ1-1, reads GAGVSQSPSNKVTEKGKDVELRCDPISGHTALYWYRQSLGQGLEFLIYFQGNSAPDKSGLPSDRFSAERTGGSVSTLTIQRTQQEDSAVYLCASSAGQRTEAFFGQGTRLTVV.

V usage is TRBV5-1 and J usage is TRBJ2-7; TRBD2 matches at 9 bases. CDR1 is SGHRS and CDR2 is YFSETQ in the germline V gene. V trimming: 4 bases; J trimming: 8 bases; junction bases outside the gene matches: 13. The CDR3 is 15 residues long. This chain's CDR3 is CASSLAGLPSIKQYF. CDR3 sequence (DNA): TGCGCCAGCAGCCTAGCGGGACTACCTTCGATCAAGCAGTACTTC.

This clonotype turned up a few times. The rearrangement links TRBV2 to TRBJ2-1; TRBD1 or TRBD2 may be the D gene (5 bases each). Trimming removed 4 bases from V and 8 bases from J, with 15 bases in between. The CDR3 runs to 14 residues. Germline V CDR1 and CDR2: SNHLY, FYNNEI. CDR3 DNA: TGTGCCAGCAGTGTCAGGGAGAACCTGGATGAGCAGTTCTTC. It encodes CASSVRENLDEQFF.

The J gene is TRBJ2-5, the V gene TRBV7-6; D is tentatively TRBD1 or TRBD2 (5 bases each). This CDR3 is built from 16 residues. V gave up 1 base and J gave up 0 bases, with 12 bases separating them. Germline V CDR1 and CDR2: SGHVS, FNYEAQ. The CDR3 sequence is CASSLGVGAYQETQYF. The CDR3 DNA sequence: TGTGCCAGCAGCTTAGGAGTCGGGGCGTACCAAGAGACCCAGTACTTC.

This clonotype was found a few times. The chain recombines TRBV13 with TRBJ1-1; D is possibly TRBD1 (5 bases). Looked up from germline, CDR1 is PRHDT and CDR2 is FYEKMQ (reference sequence). The CDR3 loop spans 14 amino acids. Trimming shortened V by 11 bases and J by 3 bases, and 19 bases separated the two germline ends. CDR3 nucleotide sequence: TGTGCCGGAGCACGTAGGGGTTCCCACACTGAAGCTTTCTTT. It translates to CAGARRGSHTEAFF.